This T cell receptor (beta chain) was sequenced in a study of vaccination and CD4 T cells after COVID-19 (dated 2022 in TCRdb). General notes on the study: The convalescent cohort included six males and four females, with two Hispanic individuals, seven Caucasians, two Asians and one multiracial person. For stimulating the cultures, overlapping spike peptide pools were used, derived from SARS-CoV-2 as well as from the common cold coronaviruses HCoV-NL63, HCoV-OC43 and HCoV-229E. In around 9 COVID-19 convalescent patients and a handful of infection-naive healthy vaccine recipients, researchers compared the spike-specific CD4+ TCR repertoire from before mRNA vaccination with the repertoire from after. In control cultures, a CEFX viral epitope pool was used as positive control, an HIV-1 Nef peptide pool was used as negative control, or no peptide was added. Two doses of either the Pfizer-BioNTech BNT162b2 vaccine (n=8) or the Moderna mRNA-1273 vaccine (n=2) were administered to participants. At the TCR clonotype level, an earlier paper using these donors assessed memory CD4+ T cell crossreactivity between SARS-CoV-2 and common cold coronavirus spike proteins. Post-vaccine blood samples were collected a median of about 69 days after the second vaccine dose, ranging from about 13 to 241 days. Post-COVID blood samples from convalescent patients were collected a median of around 100 days after diagnosis, with a range of roughly 35 to 170 days.

This clonotype qualifies as medium-sized (0.01 to 0.1%). No antigen is known for it. Base qualities were left out, and no much larger clone turns up one base away. The treatment or condition label here, explained by the study, means: roughly ten-day PBMC culture with coronavirus spike peptide pools or control peptides (ViraFEST assay). CD4+ T cells from unexposed donors were collected before the COVID-19 pandemic (2011-2018). The ViraFEST assay, used in the study, expanded antigen-specific T cells with peptide pools and then identified the expanded clonotypes through TCR sequencing. Each well held two million PBMCs cultured with around 10 ug/ml peptide pools in IMDM containing about 5% human AB serum and roughly 10 IU/ml IL-2. On days 3 and 7, half of the culture medium was replaced with fresh IL-2-containing medium. After around 10 days of culture, CD4+ T cells were isolated by negative selection using the EasySep CD4+ T cell isolation kit. Unexposed donor CD4+ T cells were tested for reactivity to SARS-CoV-2 S and N and four common cold coronavirus spike pools, as cell number allowed. Ficoll-Paque Plus gradient centrifugation was used to isolate PBMCs from whole blood, and the isolated PBMCs were then either used fresh or cryopreserved at -140C. Triplicate wells were generally used for each culture condition. Leukapheresis product for the unexposed donors was purchased commercially.

The full study reports these points: The number of convalescent patients in the study was relatively small, and the study did not examine early timepoints following natural infection. In convalescent patients, a median roughly 88% of post-vaccine SARS-CoV-2-reactive clones were detected only after vaccination, suggesting vaccine-specific priming. Of the vaccine-specific clones found in convalescent patients, nearly all (304 of 307) were mono-reactive for SARS-CoV-2 spike instead of being cross-reactive with common cold coronaviruses. An increase in the median number of SARS-CoV-2-reactive clonotypes from roughly 20 after infection to a few dozen after vaccination was observed, but the change was not found to be significant.

Libraries were made using PCR. DNA from cultured CD4+ T cells was subjected to TCR sequencing with the Oncomine TCR Beta short-read assay at the Johns Hopkins FTIC core. The QIAamp micro DNA kit was used to extract genomic DNA from the cultured CD4+ T cells. Oncomine TCR Beta libraries from cultured CD4+ T cells were pooled with unique dual indexes and sequenced on an Illumina iSeq 100. The original methods were these. Non-productive sequences were filtered out, and CDR3s that did not start with C, did not end with F or W, or were shorter than 7 amino acids were discarded. The MANAFEST web application was used to identify antigen-specific clonotypes by comparing peptide-stimulated wells against reference wells and other culture wells. An FDR below 0.05, an odds ratio above 5, and a productive frequency above 0.1% in at least two of three replicate wells were required for clones to be considered positive. Clonotypes that were significantly expanded in both SARS-CoV-2 spike wells and at least one common cold coronavirus spike condition were defined as cross-reactive. Using R version 3.6.1, CDR3 homology was evaluated through Levenshtein distances (stringdist) along with unrooted phylogenetic trees (ape). The public reads were reprocessed in TCRdb via fastp at Q25 and MiXCR, keeping in-frame beta chains. Duplicate CDR3 protein sequences are folded into a single record with the most common DNA and genes. TCRdb, not the authors, supplied the V and J calls. Present in this sample are 4,000 to 5,000 distinct CDR3 sequences, around 64% of which were seen just once. The ten largest clones represent about 32% of the sample.

The clonotype comes from a human donor in good health. The sequenced sample consisted of CD4+ T cells from blood, cultured in vitro.

CDR3 loop: CASSLLGAVNEKLFF. The sequenced DNA: TGTGCCAGCAGCCTTTTAGGGGCAGTAAATGAAAAACTGTTTTTT. This receptor chain uses TRBV7-2 and TRBJ1-4; a tentative D match to TRBD1 spans 5 bases. The germline V gene gives CDR1 as SGHTA and CDR2 as FQGNSA. The CDR3 holds 15 amino acids from the cysteine to the phenylalanine. The DNA shown is the 45-base CDR3, in frame from base 1. The junction carries 15 bases between V and J, which are trimmed by 5 bases and 5 bases respectively. The variable domain in full, with residues beyond the CDR3 obtained from the reference TRBV7-2 and TRBJ1-4 genes, is GAGVSQSPSNKVTEKGKDVELRCDPISGHTALYWYRQSLGQGLEFLIYFQGNSAPDKSGLPSDRFSAERTGGSVSTLTIQRTQQEDSAVYLCASSLLGAVNEKLFFGSGTQLSVL.